This entry is about one TCR beta chain. This clone appeared a few times. The antigen it binds to is not known. Per-base qualities were not stored, and no clone one base away is much larger. Other DNA variants within this sample encode the same CDR3. These data are taken from a study of beta chain features in type 1 diabetes (dated by TCRdb to the late 2010s). Concerning the study at large: No differences in mean age, gender distribution, total cell number or subset yield were found between patients and healthy donors. A total of some 100,000,000 sorted cells were examined across all samples, and the number of cells per subset was strongly correlated with RNA yield. The study compared TCRB repertoires of sorted circulating CD4+ T cell subsets between recently diagnosed type 1 diabetes patients and matched healthy donors. Naive and central memory subsets were obtained from all 30 or so donors, but regulatory and stem cell-like memory subsets were isolated from only 8 patients and roughly eight healthy donors.

All of the isolated RNA was reverse transcribed with the High Capacity cDNA Reverse Transcription Kit, so expressed TCRB transcripts were sequenced. Deep immunoSEQ sequencing was applied to naive, central memory and regulatory T cell samples, giving an average of about 3.4 million total reads per sample. Sorted cells were lysed in RLT buffer and RNA was extracted with DNase-treated RNeasy Micro or Mini kits, depending on cell number. To prevent cross-contamination, every cell subset was processed on its own, while patient and healthy donor samples were processed together. TCRB sequences were amplified from cDNA with the immunoSEQ multiplex PCR, producing 87-bp fragments spanning the CDR3 region. Sequencing of the amplicons was done on the Illumina HiSeq platform. In the authors' own workflow: PCR bias was corrected computationally using synthetic template baselines, and reads within Hamming distance 2 were collapsed, with unmergeable singletons discarded. By aligning reads against IMGT, V, D and J genes, CDR3 length, and insertions or deletions at six rearrangement sites were assigned. Within each subset, clonotype counts were normalized to sorted cell number, after which true diversity and Gini coefficients were computed with the tcR R package. Repertoire sharing was quantified using the overlap coefficient calculated on TCRB nucleotide sequences. As a proxy for the pre-selection repertoire, out-of-frame TCRB sequences from naive cells were analyzed. TCRdb took this table from immuneACCESS and kept in-frame rearrangements with V and J called. Such tables lack part of the clones; where checked against another copy, unresolved V genes explain under half of the gap, and the rest is unexplained. The D gene and trimming were derived from the DNA, and the V and J assignments and clone size from that table. This sample gives over 600,000 clones in total; 12% of them show up just once. The ten largest clones take up over 0.1% of the sample.

Overall results and qualifications from the work: In all four CD4+ subsets, TCRB CDR3 length was moderately but significantly shorter in type 1 diabetes patients. PCR might favor shorter templates, but patient and control samples were amplified and corrected together, so any skew would affect both groups equally. Because cDNA rather than genomic DNA was sequenced, highly expressing activated cells could have been over-represented, although no difference in activation and CD3 levels was found between groups. Naive, central memory and regulatory TCRB repertoires appeared to be more alike among patients than among healthy donors. Fewer insertions and more nucleotide deletions at VDJ recombination sites were observed in patients with type 1 diabetes, implying thymic rearrangement abnormalities. Only small numbers of individuals were included in the HLA sub-analyses, which left unresolved whether HLA type had any influence on TCRB rearrangement.

A single peripheral blood draw of around 120 mL on average was collected from each donor into heparinised tubes. A BD FACSAria II was used to sort naive, central memory, regulatory and stem cell-like memory CD4+ T cells with a panel that included CD45RO, CCR7, CD25, CD127, CD95 and CD27. Purity was above 98% for every sorted population. PBMCs were isolated right away by Lymphoprep density gradient centrifugation and were stained directly, without culture. So that batch effects would be minimized, each experiment stained and sorted samples in pairs, pairing one healthy donor with one patient. At the junction V is shortened by 6 bases and J by 0 bases, with 2 bases in between. The germline V gene encodes CDR1 SGHTA and CDR2 FQGNSA. The CDR3 goes from the cysteine to the phenylalanine over 11 residues. Of the read, only the CDR3 DNA is kept; its 33 bases are in frame from base 1.

The source is a man aged 30 to 45 with type 1 diabetes. Material for sequencing was naive CD4+ T cells from blood. Read against the paper, the sample's cell subset or site label means: true naive CD4+ T cells. The rearrangement combines TRBV7-2 with TRBJ2-5; no D gene can be assigned with confidence. The DNA sequence is given as TGTGCCAGCAGTAACCAAGAGACCCAGTACTTC. It specifies CASSNQETQYF. The CDR3, completed at both ends by the reference TRBV7-2 and TRBJ2-5 genes, gives the full variable domain GAGVSQSPSNKVTEKGKDVELRCDPISGHTALYWYRQSLGQGLEFLIYFQGNSAPDKSGLPSDRFSAERTGGSVSTLTIQRTQQEDSAVYLCASSNQETQYFGPGTRLLVL.